This T cell receptor beta chain emerged from a study of control samples from healthy donors and cancer patients. Libraries were prepared by immunoSEQ multiplex PCR; TCRdb keeps only in-frame clonotypes and omits some of them. The data hold 89,000 or so clones, with around 87% observed a single time. The CDR3 covers 15 residues. Germline V gene lookup returns CDR1 SGHDT and CDR2 YYEEEE. Trimming cost V 3 bases and J 4 bases, with 16 bases left between them. The chain has TRBV5-6 and TRBJ1-1; D possibly corresponds to TRBD1 (6 bases). The sample taken for sequencing was blood. The origin of this receptor is a man between 50 and 59 years old in good health. This CDR3 reads CASSSYNRVSTEAFF. The DNA for the CDR3 is TGTGCCAGCAGCTCGTATAACAGGGTTAGCACTGAAGCTTTCTTT.